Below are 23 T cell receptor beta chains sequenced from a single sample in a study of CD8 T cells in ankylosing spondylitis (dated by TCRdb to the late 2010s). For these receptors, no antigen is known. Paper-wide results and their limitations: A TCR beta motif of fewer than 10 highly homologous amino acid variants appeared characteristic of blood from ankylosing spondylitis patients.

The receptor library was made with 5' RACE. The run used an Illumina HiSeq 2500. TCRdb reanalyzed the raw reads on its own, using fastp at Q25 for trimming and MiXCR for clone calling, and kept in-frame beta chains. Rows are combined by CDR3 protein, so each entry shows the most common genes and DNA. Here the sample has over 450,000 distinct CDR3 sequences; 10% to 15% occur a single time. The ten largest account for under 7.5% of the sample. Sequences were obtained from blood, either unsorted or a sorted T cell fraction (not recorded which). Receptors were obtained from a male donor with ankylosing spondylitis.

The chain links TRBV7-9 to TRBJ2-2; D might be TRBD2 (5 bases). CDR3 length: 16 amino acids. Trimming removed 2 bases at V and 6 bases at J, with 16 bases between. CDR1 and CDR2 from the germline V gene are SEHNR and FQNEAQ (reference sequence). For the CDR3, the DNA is TGTGCCAGCAGCTTACGTCCCGGGATTAGACCCGGGGAGCTGTTTTTT. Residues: CASSLRPGIRPGELFF.

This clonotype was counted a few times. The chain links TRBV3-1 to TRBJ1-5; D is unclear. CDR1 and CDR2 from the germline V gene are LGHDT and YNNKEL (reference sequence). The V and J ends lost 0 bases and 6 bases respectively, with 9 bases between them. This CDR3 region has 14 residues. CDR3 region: CASSQDLASQPQHF. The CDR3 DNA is TGTGCCAGCAGCCAAGATCTGGCGAGTCAGCCCCAGCATTTT.

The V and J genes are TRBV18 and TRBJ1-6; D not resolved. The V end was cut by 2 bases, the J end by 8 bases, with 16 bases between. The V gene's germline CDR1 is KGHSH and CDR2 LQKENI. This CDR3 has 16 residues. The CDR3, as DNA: TGTGCCAGCTCACCAATGATAGCGGACTCCGATTCACCCCTCCACTTT. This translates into CASSPMIADSDSPLHF.

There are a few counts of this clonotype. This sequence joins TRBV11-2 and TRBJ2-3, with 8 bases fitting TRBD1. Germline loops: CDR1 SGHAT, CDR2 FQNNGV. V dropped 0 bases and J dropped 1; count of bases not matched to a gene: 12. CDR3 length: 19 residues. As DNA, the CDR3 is TGTGCCAGCAGCTTAGATATTTTGTCAGGGGGCTTCCGCACAGATACGCAGTATTTT. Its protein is CASSLDILSGGFRTDTQYF. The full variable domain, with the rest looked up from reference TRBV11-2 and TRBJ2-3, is EAGVAQSPRYKIIEKRQSVAFWCNPISGHATLYWYQQILGQGPKLLIQFQNNGVVDDSQLPKDRFSAERLKGVDSTLKIQPAKLEDSAVYLCASSLDILSGGFRTDTQYFGPGTRLTVL.

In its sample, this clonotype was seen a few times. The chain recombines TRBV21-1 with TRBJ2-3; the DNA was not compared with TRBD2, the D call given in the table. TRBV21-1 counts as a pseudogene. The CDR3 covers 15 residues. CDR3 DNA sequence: TGTGCCAGCAGCATCCAGCGGGAGGGTACAGATACGCAGTATTTT. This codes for CASSIQREGTDTQYF.

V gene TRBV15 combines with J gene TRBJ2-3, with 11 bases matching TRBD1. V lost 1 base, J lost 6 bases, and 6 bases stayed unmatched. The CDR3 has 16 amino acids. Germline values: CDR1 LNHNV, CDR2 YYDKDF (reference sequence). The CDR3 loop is CATSRAGQGARDTQYF. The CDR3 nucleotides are TGTGCCACCAGCAGAGCCGGACAGGGGGCAAGGGATACGCAGTATTTT.

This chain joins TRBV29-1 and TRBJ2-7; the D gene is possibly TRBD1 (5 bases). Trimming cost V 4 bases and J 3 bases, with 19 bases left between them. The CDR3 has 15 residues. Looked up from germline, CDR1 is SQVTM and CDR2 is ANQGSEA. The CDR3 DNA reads TGCAGCGTTGCAGACATGGGGCGAACGATCTACGAGCAGTACTTC. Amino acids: CSVADMGRTIYEQYF.

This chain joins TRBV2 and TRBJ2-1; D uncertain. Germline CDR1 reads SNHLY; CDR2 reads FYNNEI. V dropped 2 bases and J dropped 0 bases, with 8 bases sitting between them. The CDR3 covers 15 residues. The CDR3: CASSEPGRSYNEQFF. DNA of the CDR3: TGTGCCAGCAGTGAACCGGGCCGCTCCTACAATGAGCAGTTCTTC.

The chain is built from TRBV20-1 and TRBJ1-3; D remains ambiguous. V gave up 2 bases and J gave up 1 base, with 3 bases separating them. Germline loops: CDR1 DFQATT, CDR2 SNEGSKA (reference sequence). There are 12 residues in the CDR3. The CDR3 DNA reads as TGCAGTGCTAGAACTTCTGGAAACACCATATATTTT. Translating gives CSARTSGNTIYF.

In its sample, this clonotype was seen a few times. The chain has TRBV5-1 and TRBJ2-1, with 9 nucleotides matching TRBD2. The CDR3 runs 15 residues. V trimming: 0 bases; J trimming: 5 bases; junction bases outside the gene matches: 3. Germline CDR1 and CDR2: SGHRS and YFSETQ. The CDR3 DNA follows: TGCGCCAGCAGCTTGGAAGGACTAGCGAACAATGAGCAGTTCTTC. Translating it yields CASSLEGLANNEQFF.

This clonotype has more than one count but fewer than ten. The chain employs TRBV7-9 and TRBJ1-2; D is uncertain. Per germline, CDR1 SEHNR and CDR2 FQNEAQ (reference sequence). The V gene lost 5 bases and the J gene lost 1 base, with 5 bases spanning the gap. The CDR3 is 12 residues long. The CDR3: CASSTNNYGYTF. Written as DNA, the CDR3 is TGTGCCAGCAGCACGAATAACTATGGCTACACCTTC.

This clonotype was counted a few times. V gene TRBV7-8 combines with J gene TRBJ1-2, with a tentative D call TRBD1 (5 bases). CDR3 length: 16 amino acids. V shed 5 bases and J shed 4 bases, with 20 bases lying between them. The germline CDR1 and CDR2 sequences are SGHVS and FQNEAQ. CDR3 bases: TGTGCCAGCAGCCCTGGGTTTCCGGGGCTCCCCTATGGCTACACCTTC. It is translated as CASSPGFPGLPYGYTF.

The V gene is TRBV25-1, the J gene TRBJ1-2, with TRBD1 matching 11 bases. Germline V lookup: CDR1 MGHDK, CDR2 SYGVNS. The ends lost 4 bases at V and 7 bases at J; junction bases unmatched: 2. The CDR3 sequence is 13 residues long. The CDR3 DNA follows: TGTGCCAGCAGTGGGACAGGGGGCTTTGGCTACACCTTC. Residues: CASSGTGGFGYTF.

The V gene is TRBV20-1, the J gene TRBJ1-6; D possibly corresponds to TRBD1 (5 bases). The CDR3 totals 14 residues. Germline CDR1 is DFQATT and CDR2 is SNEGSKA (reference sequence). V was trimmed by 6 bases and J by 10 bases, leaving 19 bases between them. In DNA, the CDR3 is TGCAGTGCCTGGGACGGGAGGACTCTCTCACCCCTCCACTTT. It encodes CSAWDGRTLSPLHF.

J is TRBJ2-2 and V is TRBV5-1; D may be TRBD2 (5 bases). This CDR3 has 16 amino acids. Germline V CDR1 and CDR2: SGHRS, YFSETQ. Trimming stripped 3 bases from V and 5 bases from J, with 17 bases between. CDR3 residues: CASSWPRASNTGELFF. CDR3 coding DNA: TGCGCCAGCAGCTGGCCTCGGGCTAGCAATACCGGGGAGCTGTTTTTT. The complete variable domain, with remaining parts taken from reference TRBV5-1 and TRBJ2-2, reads KAGVTQTPRYLIKTRGQQVTLSCSPISGHRSVSWYQQTPGQGLQFLFEYFSETQRNKGNFPGRFSGRQFSNSRSEMNVSTLELGDSALYLCASSWPRASNTGELFFGEGSRLTVL.

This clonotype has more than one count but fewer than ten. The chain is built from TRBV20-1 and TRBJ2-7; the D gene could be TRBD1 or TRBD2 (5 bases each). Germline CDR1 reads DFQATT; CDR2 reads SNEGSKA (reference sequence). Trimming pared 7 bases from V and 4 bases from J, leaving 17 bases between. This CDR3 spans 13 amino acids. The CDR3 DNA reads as TGCAGTGTCAGGGACCCTAGCCCTTACGAGCAGTACTTC. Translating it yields CSVRDPSPYEQYF.

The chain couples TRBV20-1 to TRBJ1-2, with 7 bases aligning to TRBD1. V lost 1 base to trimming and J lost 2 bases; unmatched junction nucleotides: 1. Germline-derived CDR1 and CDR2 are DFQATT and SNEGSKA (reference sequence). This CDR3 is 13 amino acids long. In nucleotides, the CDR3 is TGCAGTGCTAGAGTACAGGGGAACTATGGCTACACCTTC. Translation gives CSARVQGNYGYTF.

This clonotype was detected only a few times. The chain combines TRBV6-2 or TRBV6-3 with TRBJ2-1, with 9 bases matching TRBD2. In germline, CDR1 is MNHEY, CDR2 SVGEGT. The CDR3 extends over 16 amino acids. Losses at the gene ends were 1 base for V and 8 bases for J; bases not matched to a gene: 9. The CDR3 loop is CASSYLGLAGGDEQFF. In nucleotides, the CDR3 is TGTGCCAGCAGTTACTTGGGACTAGCAGGAGGAGATGAGCAGTTCTTC.

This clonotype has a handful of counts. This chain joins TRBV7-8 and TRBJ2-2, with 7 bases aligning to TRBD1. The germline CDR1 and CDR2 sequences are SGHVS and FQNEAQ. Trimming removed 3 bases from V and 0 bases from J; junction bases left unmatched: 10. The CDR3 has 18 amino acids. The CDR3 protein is CASSFIRTGLTNTGELFF. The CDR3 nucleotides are TGTGCCAGCAGCTTTATCCGGACAGGTCTTACGAACACCGGGGAGCTGTTTTTT.

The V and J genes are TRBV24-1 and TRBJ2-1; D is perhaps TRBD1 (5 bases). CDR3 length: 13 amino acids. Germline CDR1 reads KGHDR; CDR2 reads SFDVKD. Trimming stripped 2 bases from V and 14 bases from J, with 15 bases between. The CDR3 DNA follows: TGTGCCACCAGTGATTCAATACAGGACCGAGAGTTCTTC. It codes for CATSDSIQDREFF.

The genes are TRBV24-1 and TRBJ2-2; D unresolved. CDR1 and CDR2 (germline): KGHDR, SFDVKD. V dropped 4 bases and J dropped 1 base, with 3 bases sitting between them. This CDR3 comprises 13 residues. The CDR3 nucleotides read TGTGCCACCAGTGAGAGGAACACCGGGGAGCTGTTTTTT. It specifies CATSERNTGELFF.

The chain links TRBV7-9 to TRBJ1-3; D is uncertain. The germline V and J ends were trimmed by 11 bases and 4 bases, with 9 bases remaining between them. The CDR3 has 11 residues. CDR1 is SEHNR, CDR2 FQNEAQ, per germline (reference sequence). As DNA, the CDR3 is TGTGCCCTGGACCGGGGAAACACCATATATTTT. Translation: CALDRGNTIYF.

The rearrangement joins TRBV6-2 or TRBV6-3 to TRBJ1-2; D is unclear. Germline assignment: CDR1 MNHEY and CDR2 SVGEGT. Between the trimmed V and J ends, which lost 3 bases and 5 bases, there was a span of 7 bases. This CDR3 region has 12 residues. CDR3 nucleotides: TGTGCCAGCAGTTATATGACGTATGGCTACACCTTC. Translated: CASSYMTYGYTF.